The clone carrying this TCR beta chain was recorded at least ten times. This sample was taken from a study of T cells in Graves' hyperthyroidism and ophthalmopathy. It was considered stable Graves' hyperthyroidism when ophthalmopathy did not progress within 18 months. Patients were aged 18 to 65, had disease duration under 2 months, and had newly diagnosed hyperthyroidism. Uncontrolled infection, other autoimmune disease, pregnancy or lactation excluded patients. PBMCs stemmed from about 9.7 ml fresh peripheral blood. The source material, RNA transcripts, was used to amplify TCR beta CDR3 regions. Initially, a first-round RT-PCR of the TCR CDR3 employed the HTBI primer set. In TCRdb, the multiplex PCR reads were re-called with MiXCR into one record per CDR3 protein. Here the sample spans some 690,000 distinct CDR3 sequences, 15% to 20% being singletons. V was trimmed by 2 bases and J by 5 bases, leaving 21 bases between them. CDR1 and CDR2 from the germline V gene are ENHRY and SYGVKD. The CDR3 contains 17 residues.

The V and J genes are TRBV10-3 and TRBJ2-5; maybe TRBD2 (6 bases). This clonotype was obtained from a man in his forties or fifties with Graves' hyperthyroidism. Sequenced input: blood. The CDR3, as DNA: TGTGCCATCAGTGAGAACCCCACCCGGGGGATCGCGGAGACCCAGTACTTC. Protein sequence: CAISENPTRGIAETQYF.